This T cell receptor beta chain was sequenced in a study of siplizumab effects on memory and regulatory T cells. Sequenced by immunoSEQ multiplex PCR; TCRdb stores in-frame clones only, minus some. The sample includes over 100,000 clones, roughly nine tenths seen only once; the top ten take about 1.1%. V lost 0 bases to trimming and J lost 5 bases, with 5 bases between them. Germline V gives CDR1 SGHRS, CDR2 YFSETQ. This CDR3 is 12 amino acids long. This clonotype was obtained from a human donor in good health. The V call is TRBV5-1, the J call TRBJ1-1; D unresolved. The specimen was CD4+ T cells sorted from blood. DNA of the CDR3: TGCGCCAGCAGCTTGGTGGGAACTGAAGCTTTCTTT. Its protein product is CASSLVGTEAFF. Full variable domain (missing parts from reference TRBV5-1 and TRBJ1-1): KAGVTQTPRYLIKTRGQQVTLSCSPISGHRSVSWYQQTPGQGLQFLFEYFSETQRNKGNFPGRFSGRQFSNSRSEMNVSTLELGDSALYLCASSLVGTEAFFGQGTRLTVV.